At least ten counts were recorded for the clone carrying this TCR beta chain. Its antigen remains unknown. The data belong to a study of T cells after yellow fever vaccination. Study observations and caveats: Peaking faster, on day 5 versus 15, the secondary response was nonetheless weaker.

This CDR3 region has 17 residues. Germline lookup yields CDR1 LGHNA and CDR2 YNFKEQ. V shed 0 bases and J shed 5 bases, with 19 bases lying between them. TCRdb analysed the 5' RACE reads with MiXCR anew, one entry per CDR3 protein. In the table there are approximately 580,000 distinct CDR3 sequences, approximately 16% of which are singletons. This TCR was recovered from a man younger than 35 who received the YFV17D yellow fever vaccine. The V gene is TRBV4-2, the J gene TRBJ2-5, with D possibly being TRBD2 (7 bases). Specimen: PBMCs, collected 4 to 6 days after the first yellow fever vaccination. The CDR3 is CASSQDQGGGLDETQYF. The DNA for the CDR3 is TGTGCCAGCAGCCAAGATCAGGGCGGGGGCCTTGATGAGACCCAGTACTTC.